A single sample gave rise to the 16 T cell receptor beta chains below, sequenced in a study of blood T cell repertoires in COVID-19. Generated by immunoSEQ multiplex PCR, the TCRdb table keeps only in-frame clones and is missing some. The table shows hundreds of thousands of clones, with 70% to 90% occurring only once. The sequencing sample was made of peripheral blood. The origin of the receptors is a young woman with active or convalescent COVID-19.

The rearrangement links TRBV18 to TRBJ1-2; 12 nucleotides match TRBD1. The CDR3 length is 16 residues. Germline values: CDR1 KGHSH, CDR2 LQKENI. The J segment lost 8 bases and the V segment lost 2 bases, leaving 9 bases of the junction unmatched. The CDR3, as DNA: TGTGCCAGCTCACCAGGGACAGGGGGCGCTTCCTACGGCTACACCTTC. The encoded protein is CASSPGTGGASYGYTF.

This clone was found a few times. The chain employs TRBV10-3 and TRBJ1-1; weak D call: TRBD1 (6 bases). The germline V and J ends were trimmed by 6 bases and 4 bases, with 15 bases remaining between them. CDR1 ENHRY and CDR2 SYGVKD come from the germline V gene. This CDR3 is built from 14 residues. CDR3 DNA sequence: TGTGCCATCAGGGATATGGGGGCGAGCACTGAAGCTTTCTTT. Amino acid sequence: CAIRDMGASTEAFF.

This clone was seen only once. The V gene is TRBV10-3, the J gene TRBJ2-7; 10 bases are shared with TRBD2. The CDR3 has 16 amino acids. CDR1 ENHRY and CDR2 SYGVKD come from the germline V gene. V lost 3 bases and J lost 6; bases outside the gene matches: 11. The chain's CDR3 is CAISDSLAGDRTEQYF. The CDR3 bases are TGTGCCATCAGTGACTCCCTAGCGGGAGATAGGACCGAGCAGTACTTC.

This clone was seen at least ten times. The V and J genes are TRBV6-5 and TRBJ2-7; TRBD1 matches at 9 bases. CDR3 length: 12 residues. The ends lost 6 bases at V and 13 bases at J; junction bases unmatched: 10. The V gene's germline CDR1 is MNHEY and CDR2 SVGAGI. CDR3 sequence (DNA): TGTGCCAGCAGCCCGGGACAGGGAAGAAATTACTTC. Translation gives CASSPGQGRNYF.

This clone was recorded once. The CDR3 nucleotides read TGCGCCAGCAGCTTGGGGCCGGGACAGCCGTACAATGAGCAGTTCTTC. Amino acid sequence: CASSLGPGQPYNEQFF. The V and J genes are TRBV5-1 and TRBJ2-1; 7 nucleotides agree with TRBD1. The CDR3 runs to 16 residues. Germline V gives CDR1 SGHRS, CDR2 YFSETQ. V gave up 0 bases and J gave up 4 bases; unmatched junction bases: 7. Using reference TRBV5-1 and TRBJ2-1 for the parts outside the CDR3, the full variable domain is KAGVTQTPRYLIKTRGQQVTLSCSPISGHRSVSWYQQTPGQGLQFLFEYFSETQRNKGNFPGRFSGRQFSNSRSEMNVSTLELGDSALYLCASSLGPGQPYNEQFFGPGTRLTVL.

The chain recombines TRBV29-1 with TRBJ1-1; the D gene is possibly TRBD1 (6 bases). V dropped 6 bases and J dropped 2 bases, with 13 bases sitting between them. The CDR3 consists of 13 residues. CDR1 is SQVTM, CDR2 ANQGSEA, per germline. This CDR3 reads CSVITGSNTEAFF. The CDR3 DNA is TGCAGCGTGATAACAGGGTCCAACACTGAAGCTTTCTTT. Complete variable domain (other parts from reference TRBV29-1 and TRBJ1-1): SAVISQKPSRDICQRGTSLTIQCQVDSQVTMMFWYRQQPGQSLTLIATANQGSEATYESGFVIDKFPISRPNLTFSTLTVSNMSPEDSSIYLCSVITGSNTEAFFGQGTRLTVV.

CDR3 DNA sequence: TGTGCCAGCAGCGGATTAGCGGGATCTAGCACAGATACGCAGTATTTT. Translating it yields CASSGLAGSSTDTQYF. The chain carries TRBV7-8 and TRBJ2-3, with 8 nucleotides matching TRBD2. Germline V CDR1 and CDR2: SGHVS, FQNEAQ. The CDR3 sequence is 16 residues long. Trimming removed 5 bases from V and 0 bases from J; junction bases left unmatched: 7.

The chain links TRBV2 to TRBJ1-1; D possibly corresponds to TRBD1 (6 bases). The CDR3 covers 13 residues. The V gene's germline CDR1 is SNHLY and CDR2 FYNNEI. The V end lost 3 bases, the J end lost 11 bases, and 16 bases lay between the germline ends. The CDR3 sequence: CASSEATGSRAFF. In nucleotides, the CDR3 is TGTGCCAGCAGTGAGGCGACAGGCTCTCGGGCTTTCTTT.

This clone was counted once. The chain carries TRBV3-1 (or the pseudogene TRBV3-2) and TRBJ1-1, with 7 positions matching TRBD1. This CDR3 is 13 amino acids long. Germline V CDR1 and CDR2: LGHDT, YNNKEL (reference sequence). After removal of 0 bases from V and 10 bases from J, the junction contained 5 bases not matched to a gene. CDR3 in amino acids: CASSQEFTGVAFF. For the CDR3, the DNA is TGTGCCAGCAGCCAAGAGTTTACAGGGGTAGCTTTCTTT.

The CDR3, as DNA: TGTGCCAGCAGTGAATCCGAAGGGGACTATGGCTACACCTTC. The encoded protein is CASSESEGDYGYTF. J is TRBJ1-2 and V is TRBV2, with D possibly being TRBD1 (5 bases). The CDR3 length is 14 residues. Trimming pared 2 bases from V and 3 bases from J, leaving 10 bases between. Germline CDR1 and CDR2: SNHLY and FYNNEI.

The chain carries TRBV5-1 and TRBJ2-1, with 9 bases lining up with TRBD2. Unmatched junction bases numbered 9, after V lost 1 base and J lost 7 bases. Germline V gene data show CDR1 as SGHRS and CDR2 as YFSETQ. The CDR3 spans 16 residues. Here the CDR3 DNA reads TGCGCCAGCAGCTTGTTGGGCGGGAGGGGAAAAAATGAGCAGTTCTTC. Translating it yields CASSLLGGRGKNEQFF.

This chain uses TRBV27 with TRBJ2-2, with D maybe TRBD2 (6 bases). Germline assignment: CDR1 MNHEY and CDR2 SMNVEV (reference sequence). Trimming left V 4 bases short and J 4 bases short, with 7 bases between. The CDR3 contains 13 residues. This chain's CDR3 is CASSWDFTGELFF. The CDR3 region has the DNA TGTGCCAGCAGTTGGGACTTCACCGGGGAGCTGTTTTTT.

The count of this clone is one. The chain combines TRBV5-1 with TRBJ2-1; TRBD2 matches at 8 bases. Germline CDR1 reads SGHRS; CDR2 reads YFSETQ. V lost 4 bases to trimming and J lost 9 bases; unmatched junction nucleotides: 9. The CDR3 extends over 14 amino acids. CDR3 nucleotide sequence: TGCGCCAGCAGCCCGATGACTAGCGAGGCTGAGCAGTTCTTC. Its protein product is CASSPMTSEAEQFF.

J is TRBJ2-1 and V is TRBV27; 8 bases fit TRBD2. J lost 0 bases, V lost 6 bases, and 1 base had no gene match. The germline gives CDR1 MNHEY, CDR2 SMNVEV (reference sequence). The CDR3 is 14 residues long. CDR3 amino acids: CASRSGGSYNEQFF. The CDR3, as DNA: TGTGCCAGCAGAAGCGGGGGCTCCTACAATGAGCAGTTCTTC.

The chain combines TRBV19 with TRBJ2-3; TRBD2 aligns across 7 bases. The V gene end was trimmed by 7 bases and the J gene end by 3 bases; junction bases not matched to a gene: 10. This CDR3 comprises 15 residues. Germline V gene sequence: CDR1 LNHDA, CDR2 SQIVND (reference sequence). The chain's CDR3 is CASKSSGTFTDTQYF. CDR3 sequence (DNA): TGTGCCAGTAAATCTAGCGGAACGTTTACAGATACGCAGTATTTT.

The rearrangement links TRBV5-4 to TRBJ2-2; TRBD1 matches at 8 bases. The junction had 2 bases not matched to a gene; V was cut back by 4 bases and J by 0 bases. This CDR3 spans 15 amino acids. Germline assignment: CDR1 SGHNT and CDR2 YYREEE (reference sequence). DNA of the CDR3: TGTGCCAGCAGCCCAGGGGGCGCGAACACCGGGGAGCTGTTTTTT. It specifies CASSPGGANTGELFF.